This T cell receptor beta chain was recovered during a study of T cell repertoires in cytomegalovirus infection. On the study more broadly: Indications of both CMV infection and matching HLA type were provided by public TCR beta signatures.

One entry per CDR3 protein results from TCRdb running MiXCR on the reads. The table records more than 650,000 distinct CDR3 sequences, 35% to 45% of them present only once. The CDR3 sequence is 14 residues long. The V gene lost 0 bases and the J gene lost 6 bases, with 9 bases spanning the gap. Germline V lookup: CDR1 SGHNT, CDR2 YENEEA. The study, taken as a whole, reports: Individuals carrying CMV plus the relevant HLA were identified by cumulative frequency of public TCR beta families. Dominating the ex vivo response were TCR beta clonotypes that were CMV-specific and HLA-C-restricted.

Details on this clonotype: Its antigen remains unidentified.

Sequencing was carried out using PBMCs. The receptor comes from a human donor in good health (CMV status not recorded). Some clones in this sample may be carry-over from other donors' samples. This chain joins TRBV11-3 and TRBJ2-1, with D unresolved. The CDR3 nucleotides are TGTGCCAGCAGCTTAGATCTAGGTGGCAATGAGCAGTTCTTC. Protein product: CASSLDLGGNEQFF.